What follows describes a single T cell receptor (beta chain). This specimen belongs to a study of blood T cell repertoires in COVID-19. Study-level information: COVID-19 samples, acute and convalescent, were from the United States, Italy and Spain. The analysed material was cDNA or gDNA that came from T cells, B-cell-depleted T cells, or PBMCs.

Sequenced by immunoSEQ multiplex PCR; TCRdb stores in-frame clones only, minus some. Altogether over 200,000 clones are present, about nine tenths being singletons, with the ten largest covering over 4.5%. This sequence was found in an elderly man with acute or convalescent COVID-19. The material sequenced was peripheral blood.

CDR3 in amino acids: CASSTGTLNTDTQYF. DNA of the CDR3: TGCGCCAGCAGCACCGGTACCCTTAACACAGATACGCAGTATTTT. The chain carries TRBV4-3 and TRBJ2-3; D uncertain. The CDR3 runs 15 residues. CDR1 LGHNA and CDR2 YSLEER come from the germline V gene. With 5 bases removed from V and 2 bases from J, the gap between germline ends came to 14 bases.